These 5 T cell receptor beta chains came from one sample sequenced in a study of cytomegalovirus exposure and HLA in healthy donors. Using immunoSEQ multiplex PCR, the repertoire was profiled, and TCRdb retains in-frame clones only, with some absent. The sample has 220,000 or so clones; roughly 88% are singletons. The specimen was PBMCs. Receptors were obtained from a woman aged 25 to 39 in good health and CMV-seropositive.

This clone was seen only once. This chain uses TRBV2 with TRBJ1-5; D is unclear. Looked up from germline, CDR1 is SNHLY and CDR2 is FYNNEI. V lost 2 bases to trimming and J lost 8 bases, with 16 bases between them. CDR3 length: 15 amino acids. The CDR3 reads CASSEQALENKPQHF. CDR3 DNA: TGTGCCAGCAGTGAACAGGCTTTGGAGAACAAGCCCCAGCATTTT. The variable domain in full, with the rest retrieved from reference TRBV2 and TRBJ1-5, is EPEVTQTPSHQVTQMGQEVILRCVPISNHLYFYWYRQILGQKVEFLVSFYNNEISEKSEIFDDQFSVERPDGSNFTLKIRSTKLEDSAMYFCASSEQALENKPQHFGDGTRLSIL.

The CDR3 bases are TGTGCCAGCAGCCGCGTTGGCTACACCTTC. It yields the protein CASSRVGYTF. V gene TRBV7-9 combines with J gene TRBJ1-2; D call uncertain. Trimming took 5 bases from V and 7 from J, leaving 5 bases between them. CDR1 SEHNR and CDR2 FQNEAQ come from the germline V gene (reference sequence). CDR3 size: 10 residues.

The chain joins TRBV13 to TRBJ1-2; D is unclear. CDR3 length equals 17 residues. Trimming pared 0 bases from V and 8 bases from J, leaving 22 bases between. CDR1 is PRHDT, CDR2 FYEKMQ, per germline (reference sequence). Here the CDR3 reads CASSLGSTDSSPRGYTF. The CDR3, as DNA: TGTGCCAGCAGCTTAGGCTCCACAGATAGCTCCCCGCGGGGCTACACCTTC.

This clone has just one count. The gene calls are TRBV7-2 and TRBJ2-7; D not certain. The germline V and J ends were trimmed by 1 base and 2 bases, with 12 bases remaining between them. The CDR3 is 15 amino acids. Germline V gene sequence: CDR1 SGHTA, CDR2 FQGNSA. This CDR3 is CASSLVSTAAYEQYF. Written as DNA, the CDR3 is TGTGCCAGCAGCTTAGTAAGTACGGCGGCCTACGAGCAGTACTTC.

The chain carries TRBV6-6 and TRBJ1-4, with 7 nucleotides matching TRBD1. This CDR3 is built from 15 residues. Germline CDR1 and CDR2: MNHNY and SVGAGI (reference sequence). The J segment lost 4 bases and the V segment lost 0 bases, leaving 2 bases of the junction unmatched. DNA for the CDR3: TGTGCCAGCAGTTACTCGACAGGGCTTAATGAAAAACTGTTTTTT. It translates to CASSYSTGLNEKLFF.